A single sample gave rise to the 6 T cell receptor beta chains below, sequenced in a study of T cell responses to AZD1222 COVID-19 vaccine. Produced via immunoSEQ multiplex PCR; TCRdb's table is partial and in-frame only. This sample yields under 150,000 clones, of which about 90% are seen a single time; roughly 8.9% belongs to the top ten. This material consisted of peripheral blood, taken on day 0 of AZD1222 vaccination. The receptors stem from an adult in good health.

V usage is TRBV28 and J usage is TRBJ1-2; D remains unclear. Germline V gives CDR1 MDHEN, CDR2 SYDVKM. Trimming pared 3 bases from V and 2 bases from J, leaving 13 bases between. CDR3 length equals 15 residues. The CDR3 DNA is TGTGCCAGCAGTTTTAGTGTCAGGCTAAACTATGGCTACACCTTC. Amino acid sequence: CASSFSVRLNYGYTF.

The V and J genes are TRBV28 and TRBJ2-3; no clear D. V was trimmed by 5 bases and J by 3 bases, leaving 15 bases between them. This CDR3 spans 15 amino acids. The germline V gene encodes CDR1 MDHEN and CDR2 SYDVKM. CDR3 DNA: TGTGCCAGCAGTCTGCGCTCCCAATGGACAGATACGCAGTATTTT. Its protein is CASSLRSQWTDTQYF.

V usage is TRBV3-1 (or the pseudogene TRBV3-2) and J usage is TRBJ2-5; maybe TRBD1 (6 bases). Germline V gene data show CDR1 as LGHDT and CDR2 as YNNKEL (reference sequence). The CDR3 has 14 residues. The V end lost 1 base, the J end lost 2 bases, and 8 bases lay between the germline ends. The CDR3 nucleotides read TGTGCCAGCAGCCAAGCACAGGGACAAGAGACCCAGTACTTC. Amino acids: CASSQAQGQETQYF.

The chain has TRBV28 and TRBJ2-5; D remains unclear. Germline V gene sequence: CDR1 MDHEN, CDR2 SYDVKM. The CDR3 runs to 15 residues. V lost 5 bases and J 2 bases, leaving 15 bases between the germline ends. The CDR3 DNA reads as TGTGCCAGCAGTCCCCTGGGATTCATTCAAGAGACCCAGTACTTC. Protein product: CASSPLGFIQETQYF.

The CDR3 region has the DNA TGTGCCAGCAGTTTGCCAAGCTCCTACGAGCAGTACTTC. Protein product: CASSLPSSYEQYF. The chain combines TRBV27 with TRBJ2-7, with D uncertain. Deletions cut 3 bases from V and 0 bases from J, with 6 bases between. The V gene's germline CDR1 is MNHEY and CDR2 SMNVEV (reference sequence). This CDR3 is built from 13 residues.

The chain combines TRBV5-1 with TRBJ1-1; the D is unclear. The length of the CDR3 is 15 residues. V was trimmed by 4 bases and J by 0 bases, leaving 13 bases between them. Per germline, CDR1 SGHRS and CDR2 YFSETQ. The CDR3 DNA follows: TGCGCCAGCAGCAAATCCGGTGGCATGAACACTGAAGCTTTCTTT. Translated: CASSKSGGMNTEAFF.